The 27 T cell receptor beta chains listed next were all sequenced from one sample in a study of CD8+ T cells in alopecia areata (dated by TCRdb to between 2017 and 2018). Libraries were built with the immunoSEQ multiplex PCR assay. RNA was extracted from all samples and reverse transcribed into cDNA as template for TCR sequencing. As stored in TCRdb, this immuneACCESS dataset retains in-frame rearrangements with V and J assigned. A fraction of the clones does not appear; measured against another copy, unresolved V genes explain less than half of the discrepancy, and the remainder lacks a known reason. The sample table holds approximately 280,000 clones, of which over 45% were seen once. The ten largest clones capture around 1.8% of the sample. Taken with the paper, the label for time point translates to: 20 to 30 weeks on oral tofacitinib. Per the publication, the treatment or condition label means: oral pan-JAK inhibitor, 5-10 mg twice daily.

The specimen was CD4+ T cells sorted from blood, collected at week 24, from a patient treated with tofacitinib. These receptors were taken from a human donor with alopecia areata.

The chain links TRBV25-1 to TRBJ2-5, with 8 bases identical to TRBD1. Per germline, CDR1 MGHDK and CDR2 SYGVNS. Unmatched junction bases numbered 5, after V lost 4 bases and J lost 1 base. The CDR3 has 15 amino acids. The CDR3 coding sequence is TGTGCCAGCAGTGCCGGGACAGGATTCCAAGAGACCCAGTACTTC. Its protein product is CASSAGTGFQETQYF.

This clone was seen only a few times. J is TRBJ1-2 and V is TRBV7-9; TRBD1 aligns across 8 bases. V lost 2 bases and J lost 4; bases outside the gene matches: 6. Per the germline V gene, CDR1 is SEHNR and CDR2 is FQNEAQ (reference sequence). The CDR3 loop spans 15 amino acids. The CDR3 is CASSLRQGSIYGYTF. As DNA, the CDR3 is TGTGCCAGCAGCTTACGACAGGGGAGCATCTATGGCTACACCTTC.

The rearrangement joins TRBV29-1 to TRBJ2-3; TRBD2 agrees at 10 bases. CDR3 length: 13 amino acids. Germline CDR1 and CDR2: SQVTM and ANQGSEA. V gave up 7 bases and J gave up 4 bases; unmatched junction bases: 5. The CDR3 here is CSASGGRSDTQYF. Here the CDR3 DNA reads TGCAGCGCTAGCGGGGGTAGGTCAGATACGCAGTATTTT.

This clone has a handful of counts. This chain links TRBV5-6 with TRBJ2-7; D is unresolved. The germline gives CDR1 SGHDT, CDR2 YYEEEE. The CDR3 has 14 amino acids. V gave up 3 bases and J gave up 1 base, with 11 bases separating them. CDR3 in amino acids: CASSYASSSYEQYF. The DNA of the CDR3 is TGTGCCAGCAGCTACGCGAGCTCGTCCTACGAGCAGTACTTC.

CDR3 amino acids: CSDKGRIDTEAFF. The CDR3 bases are TGCAGCGACAAGGGGAGGATCGACACTGAAGCTTTCTTT. The chain employs TRBV29-1 and TRBJ1-1, with D perhaps TRBD1 (5 bases). V dropped 7 bases and J dropped 3 bases, with 15 bases sitting between them. Looked up from germline, CDR1 is SQVTM and CDR2 is ANQGSEA. The CDR3 runs to 13 residues.

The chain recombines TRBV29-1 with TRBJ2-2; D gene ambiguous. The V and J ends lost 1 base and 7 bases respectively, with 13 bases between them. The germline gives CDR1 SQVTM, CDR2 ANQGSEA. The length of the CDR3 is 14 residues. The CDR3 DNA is TGCAGCGTTGAAGGTCGGATCCCGGGCGGGGAGCTGTTTTTT. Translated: CSVEGRIPGGELFF.

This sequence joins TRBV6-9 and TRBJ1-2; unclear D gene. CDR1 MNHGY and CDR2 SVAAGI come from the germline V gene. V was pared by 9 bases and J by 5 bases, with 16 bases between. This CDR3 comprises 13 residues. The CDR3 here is CARTMGAKYGYTF. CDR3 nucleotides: TGTGCCAGGACTATGGGCGCGAAGTATGGCTACACCTTC.

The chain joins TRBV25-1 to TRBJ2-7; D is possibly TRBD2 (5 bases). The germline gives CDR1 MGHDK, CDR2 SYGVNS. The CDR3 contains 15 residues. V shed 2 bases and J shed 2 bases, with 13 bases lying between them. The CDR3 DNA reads TGTGCCAGCAGTGAAAATGTCGGAGCGGCCTACGAGCAGTACTTC. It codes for CASSENVGAAYEQYF.

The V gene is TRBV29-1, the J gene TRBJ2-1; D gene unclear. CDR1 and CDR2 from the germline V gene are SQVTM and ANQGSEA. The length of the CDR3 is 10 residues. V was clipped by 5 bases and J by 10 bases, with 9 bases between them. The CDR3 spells CSVLGKEQFF. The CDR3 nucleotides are TGCAGCGTTCTGGGGAAGGAGCAGTTCTTC.

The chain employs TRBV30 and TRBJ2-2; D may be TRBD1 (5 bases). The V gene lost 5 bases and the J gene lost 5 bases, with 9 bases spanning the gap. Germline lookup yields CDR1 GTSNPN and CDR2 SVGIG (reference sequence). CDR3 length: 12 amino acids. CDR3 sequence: CAWGQGTGELFF. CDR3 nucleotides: TGTGCCTGGGGCCAGGGAACCGGGGAGCTGTTTTTT. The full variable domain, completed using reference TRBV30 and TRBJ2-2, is SQTIHQWPATLVQPVGSPLSLECTVEGTSNPNLYWYRQAAGRGLQLLFYSVGIGQISSEVPQNLSASRPQDRQFILSSKKLLLSDSGFYLCAWGQGTGELFFGEGSRLTVL.

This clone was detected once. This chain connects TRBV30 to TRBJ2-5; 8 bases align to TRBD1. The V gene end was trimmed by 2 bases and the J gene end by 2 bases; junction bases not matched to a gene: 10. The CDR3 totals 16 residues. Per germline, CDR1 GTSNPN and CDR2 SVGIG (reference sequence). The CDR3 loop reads CAWSRTGTGLQETQYF. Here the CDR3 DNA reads TGTGCCTGGAGTAGGACCGGGACAGGCCTTCAAGAGACCCAGTACTTC. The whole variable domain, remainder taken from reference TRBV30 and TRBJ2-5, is SQTIHQWPATLVQPVGSPLSLECTVEGTSNPNLYWYRQAAGRGLQLLFYSVGIGQISSEVPQNLSASRPQDRQFILSSKKLLLSDSGFYLCAWSRTGTGLQETQYFGPGTRLLVL.

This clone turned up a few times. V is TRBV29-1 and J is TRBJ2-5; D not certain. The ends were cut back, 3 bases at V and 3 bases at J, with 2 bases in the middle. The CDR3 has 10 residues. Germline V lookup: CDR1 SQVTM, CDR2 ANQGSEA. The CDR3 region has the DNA TGCAGCGTTGATAAAGAGACCCAGTACTTC. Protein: CSVDKETQYF. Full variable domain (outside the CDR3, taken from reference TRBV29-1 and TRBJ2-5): SAVISQKPSRDICQRGTSLTIQCQVDSQVTMMFWYRQQPGQSLTLIATANQGSEATYESGFVIDKFPISRPNLTFSTLTVSNMSPEDSSIYLCSVDKETQYFGPGTRLLVL.

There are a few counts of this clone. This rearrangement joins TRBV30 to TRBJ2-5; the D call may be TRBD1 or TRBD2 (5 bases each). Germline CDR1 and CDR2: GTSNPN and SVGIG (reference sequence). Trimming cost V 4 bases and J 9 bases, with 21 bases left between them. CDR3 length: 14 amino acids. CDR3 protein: CAWKGVASHGAQYF. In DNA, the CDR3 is TGTGCCTGGAAAGGGGTAGCTTCCCACGGGGCCCAGTACTTC. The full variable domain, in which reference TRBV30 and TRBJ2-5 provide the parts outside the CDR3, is SQTIHQWPATLVQPVGSPLSLECTVEGTSNPNLYWYRQAAGRGLQLLFYSVGIGQISSEVPQNLSASRPQDRQFILSSKKLLLSDSGFYLCAWKGVASHGAQYFGPGTRLLVL.

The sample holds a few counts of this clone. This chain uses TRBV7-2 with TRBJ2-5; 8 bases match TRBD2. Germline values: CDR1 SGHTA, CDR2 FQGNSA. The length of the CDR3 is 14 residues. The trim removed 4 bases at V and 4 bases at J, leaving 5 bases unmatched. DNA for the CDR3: TGTGCCAGCAGCTCCGGACTAGCCGCAGAGACCCAGTACTTC. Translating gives CASSSGLAAETQYF.

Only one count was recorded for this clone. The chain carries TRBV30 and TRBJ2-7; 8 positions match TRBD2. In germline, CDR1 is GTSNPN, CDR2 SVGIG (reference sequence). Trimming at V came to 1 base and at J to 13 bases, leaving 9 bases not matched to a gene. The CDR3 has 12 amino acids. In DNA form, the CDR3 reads TGTGCCTGGAGTGACCCGGGGGGGCAGGAATACTTC. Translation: CAWSDPGGQEYF.

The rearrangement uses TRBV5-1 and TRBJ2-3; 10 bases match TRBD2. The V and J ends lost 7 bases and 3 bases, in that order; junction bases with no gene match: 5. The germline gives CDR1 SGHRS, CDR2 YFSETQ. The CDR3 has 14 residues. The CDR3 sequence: CASLSGLATDTQYF. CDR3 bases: TGCGCCAGCCTCTCGGGACTAGCGACAGATACGCAGTATTTT.

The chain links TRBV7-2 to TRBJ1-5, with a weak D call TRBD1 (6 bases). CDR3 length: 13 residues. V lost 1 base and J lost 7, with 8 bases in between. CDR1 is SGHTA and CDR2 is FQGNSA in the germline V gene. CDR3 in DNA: TGTGCCAGCAGCTTAGACAGGGTCCAGCCCCAGCATTTT. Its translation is CASSLDRVQPQHF.

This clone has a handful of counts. CDR3 residues: CASSLDRGRVETQYF. CDR3 bases: TGTGCCAGCAGCTTAGACAGGGGGCGCGTAGAGACCCAGTACTTC. V usage is TRBV7-9 and J usage is TRBJ2-5; 9 bases fit TRBD1. The CDR3 is made up of 15 amino acids. In germline, CDR1 is SEHNR, CDR2 FQNEAQ (reference sequence). J gave up 4 bases and V 1 base, and 4 bases lay outside the gene matches.

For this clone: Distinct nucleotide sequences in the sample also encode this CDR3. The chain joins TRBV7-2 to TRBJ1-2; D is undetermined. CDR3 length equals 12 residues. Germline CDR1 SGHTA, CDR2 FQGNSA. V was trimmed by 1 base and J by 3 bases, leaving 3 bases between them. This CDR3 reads CASSLGYYGYTF. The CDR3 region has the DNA TGTGCCAGCAGCTTAGGATACTATGGCTACACCTTC. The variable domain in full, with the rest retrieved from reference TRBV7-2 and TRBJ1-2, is GAGVSQSPSNKVTEKGKDVELRCDPISGHTALYWYRQSLGQGLEFLIYFQGNSAPDKSGLPSDRFSAERTGGSVSTLTIQRTQQEDSAVYLCASSLGYYGYTFGSGTRLTVV.

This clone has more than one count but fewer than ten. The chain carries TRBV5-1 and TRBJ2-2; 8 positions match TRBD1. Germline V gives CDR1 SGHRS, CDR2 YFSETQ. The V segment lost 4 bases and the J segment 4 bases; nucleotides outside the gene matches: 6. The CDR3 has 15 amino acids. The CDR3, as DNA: TGCGCCAGCAGCCCGGTGGGACAGGTCACCGGGGAGCTGTTTTTT. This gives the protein CASSPVGQVTGELFF.

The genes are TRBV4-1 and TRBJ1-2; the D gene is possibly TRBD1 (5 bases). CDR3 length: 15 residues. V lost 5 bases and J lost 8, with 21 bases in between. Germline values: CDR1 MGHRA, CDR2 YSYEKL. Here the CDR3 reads CASSKGLKGPRGYTF. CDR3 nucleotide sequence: TGCGCCAGCAGCAAGGGGTTGAAGGGGCCAAGGGGCTACACCTTC.

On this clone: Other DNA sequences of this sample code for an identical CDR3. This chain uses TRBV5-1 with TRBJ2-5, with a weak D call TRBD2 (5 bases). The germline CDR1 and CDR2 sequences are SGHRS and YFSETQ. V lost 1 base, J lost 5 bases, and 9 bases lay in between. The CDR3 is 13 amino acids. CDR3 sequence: CASSLTGSETQYF. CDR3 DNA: TGCGCCAGCAGCTTGACGGGGTCGGAGACCCAGTACTTC.

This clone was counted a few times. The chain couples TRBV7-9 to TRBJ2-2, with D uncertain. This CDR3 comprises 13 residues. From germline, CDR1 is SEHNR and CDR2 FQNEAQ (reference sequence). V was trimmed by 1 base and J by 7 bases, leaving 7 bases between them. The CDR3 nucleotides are TGTGCCAGCAGCTTAGACCATGGCGGGGAGCTGTTTTTT. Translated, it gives CASSLDHGGELFF.

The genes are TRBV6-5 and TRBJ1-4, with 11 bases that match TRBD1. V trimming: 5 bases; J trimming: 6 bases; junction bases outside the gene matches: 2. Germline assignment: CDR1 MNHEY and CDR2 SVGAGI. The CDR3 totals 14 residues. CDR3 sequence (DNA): TGTGCCAGCAGTCGGACAGGGGGCGATGAAAAACTGTTTTTT. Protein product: CASSRTGGDEKLFF.

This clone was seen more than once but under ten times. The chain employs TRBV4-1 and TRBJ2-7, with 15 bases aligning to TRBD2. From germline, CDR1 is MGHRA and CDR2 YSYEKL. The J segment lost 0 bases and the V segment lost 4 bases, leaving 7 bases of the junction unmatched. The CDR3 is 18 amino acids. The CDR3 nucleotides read TGCGCCAGCAGCCCGGGACTAGCGGGGGGCCGCCCCTCCTACGAGCAGTACTTC. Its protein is CASSPGLAGGRPSYEQYF.

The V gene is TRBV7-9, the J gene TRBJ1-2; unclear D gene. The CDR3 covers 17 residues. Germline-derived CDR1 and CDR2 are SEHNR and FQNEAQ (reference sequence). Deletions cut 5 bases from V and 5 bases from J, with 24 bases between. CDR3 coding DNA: TGTGCCAGCAGCCTTACGGTCGGTCCCAGTTCGGCGTATGGCTACACCTTC. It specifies CASSLTVGPSSAYGYTF.

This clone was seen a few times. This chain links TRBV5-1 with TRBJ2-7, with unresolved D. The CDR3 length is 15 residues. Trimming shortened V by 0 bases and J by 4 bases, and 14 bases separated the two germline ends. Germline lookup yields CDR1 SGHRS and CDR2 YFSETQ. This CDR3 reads CASSLEGLESYEQYF. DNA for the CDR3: TGCGCCAGCAGCTTGGAAGGCCTAGAATCTTACGAGCAGTACTTC.